Below, one T cell receptor beta chain is given with its context. Its cognate antigen is unknown. TCR libraries were built from 450 to 650 ng of total RNA by linear amplification. Using its own MiXCR run on the reads, TCRdb lists one record per CDR3 protein. The table lists about 200,000 distinct CDR3 sequences, 65% to 75% of them singletons. The data are from a study of healthy donors' naive CD4 and CD8 T cells. About the study: Donors came from three age groups: 20-25, 40-50 and 60-70 years. General study findings and limits: Reportedly, most V and J gene segments showed naive CD4+ versus CD8+ bias.

CDR1 is LNHDA, CDR2 SQIVND, per germline (reference sequence). CDR3 size: 13 residues. V was clipped by 3 bases and J by 2 bases, with 8 bases between them. The sequencing input was naive CD4+ and CD8+ T cells sorted from blood, pooled from several donors. This TCR derives from a pool of human donors in good health; the sample pools cells from several healthy donors. The J gene is TRBJ2-7, the V gene TRBV19; D is undetermined. The CDR3 DNA reads as TGTGCCAGTAGTATGTCCCCTACCTACGAGCAGTACTTC. It specifies CASSMSPTYEQYF.